This TCR beta chain originates from a study of control samples from healthy donors and cancer patients. Measured with immunoSEQ multiplex PCR; TCRdb has only the in-frame clones, and not every one. The table includes under 30,000 clones, approximately 85% detected once. CDR3 size: 14 residues. Trimming took off 5 bases at V and 2 bases at J, with 12 bases between the two ends. Looked up from germline, CDR1 is MNHNY and CDR2 is SVGAGI (reference sequence). The sequencing input was PBMCs. V usage is TRBV6-6 and J usage is TRBJ1-1; perhaps TRBD1 as D (5 bases). The receptor was derived from an older woman with head and neck cancer. The CDR3 protein is CASSNSGFNTEAFF. The CDR3 DNA follows: TGTGCCAGCAGTAATTCAGGGTTTAACACTGAAGCTTTCTTT.